Listed below are T cell receptor beta chains from one sample, sequenced in a study of molecular identifiers for immune sequencing clone quantification. Via MiXCR, TCRdb re-called the PCR reads, giving one row per CDR3 protein. The sample records a few hundred thousand distinct CDR3 sequences, under 30% being singletons. Sequenced sample: naive CD8+ T cells from blood, with Jurkat cell RNA spiked in. All receptors come from a human donor in good health. Some libraries in this study had Jurkat cell RNA spiked in. The CDR3 runs from the conserved cysteine through the conserved F or W.

V	J	CDR3
TRBV14	TRBJ1-2	CASSRRQDLSLYGYTF
TRBV20-1	TRBJ2-7	CSALPGGQYF
TRBV20-1	TRBJ2-7	CSAREGGAWSSYEQYF
TRBV6-5	TRBJ2-3	CASSWPTQYF
TRBV15	TRBJ2-1	CATSRDLKRGSSYNEQSF
TRBV9	TRBJ2-1	CASSVDSRGHEQFF
TRBV6-5	TRBJ2-5	CASGPEGEETQYF
TRBV20-1	TRBJ2-1	CSARSSRAGPSYNEQFF
TRBV30	TRBJ2-2	CAWRHTNTGELFF
TRBV5-4	TRBJ2-7	CASSLLAGPRDEQYF
TRBV6-2/TRBV6-3	TRBJ1-3	CASSYVVGSGNTTYF
TRBV6-2/TRBV6-3	TRBJ2-7	CASRSGLDYEQYF
TRBV12-3/TRBV12-4	TRBJ1-2	CASRSDSYYGYTF
TRBV7-6	TRBJ2-1	CASSSFANEQFF
TRBV30	TRBJ2-1	CAWSPGLAAYNEQFF
TRBV5-4	TRBJ2-3	CASSLVSGAFPDTQYF
TRBV27	TRBJ2-7	CASSSRTSAYEQYF
TRBV30	TRBJ2-1	CAWKGDANEQFF
TRBV7-9	TRBJ2-2	CASSPTGGGLELFF
TRBV7-9	TRBJ2-7	CASSPWTGGGYEQYF
TRBV6-1	TRBJ1-5	CASSPPTGSNQPQHF
TRBV5-1	TRBJ2-1	CASSPRDRGYNEQFF
TRBV7-2	TRBJ1-4	CASSPMATGVEKLFF
TRBV27	TRBJ2-7	CASSLLAGPAEQYF
TRBV2	TRBJ2-5	CASSVGQSFETQYF
TRBV3-1	TRBJ1-1	CASSQASLEAFF
TRBV20-1	TRBJ2-7	CSARSSGTSLYEQYF
TRBV7-3	TRBJ2-2	CASSPPPGQGVYTGELFF
TRBV7-8	TRBJ2-3	CASIKRTGTSGGARTTDTQYF
TRBV7-2	TRBJ1-2	CASSSTGLDYGYTF
TRBV12-3/TRBV12-4	TRBJ2-2	CASSPDKDANTGELFF
TRBV3-2	TRBJ2-7	CASSQDRDNAYEQYF
TRBV10-3	TRBJ1-1	CAIRLGINAEAFF
TRBV4-1	TRBJ2-7	CASSHRDLHYEQYF
TRBV4-3	TRBJ2-7	CASSQGTGLSYEQYF
TRBV4-2	TRBJ2-2	CASSQSRGPQVGELFF
TRBV4-3	TRBJ1-1	CASSQDGGAPEAFF
TRBV2	TRBJ1-1	CASSGLDRPIFEAFF
TRBV19	TRBJ2-1	CASSIGPLGSHEQFF
TRBV7-8	TRBJ2-7	CASSRGMFYEQYF
TRBV28	TRBJ2-2	CASSTPLQGTNTGELFF
TRBV6-5	TRBJ2-7	CASHPGQGAYEQYF
TRBV4-2	TRBJ2-7	CASSQEASGSLEQYF